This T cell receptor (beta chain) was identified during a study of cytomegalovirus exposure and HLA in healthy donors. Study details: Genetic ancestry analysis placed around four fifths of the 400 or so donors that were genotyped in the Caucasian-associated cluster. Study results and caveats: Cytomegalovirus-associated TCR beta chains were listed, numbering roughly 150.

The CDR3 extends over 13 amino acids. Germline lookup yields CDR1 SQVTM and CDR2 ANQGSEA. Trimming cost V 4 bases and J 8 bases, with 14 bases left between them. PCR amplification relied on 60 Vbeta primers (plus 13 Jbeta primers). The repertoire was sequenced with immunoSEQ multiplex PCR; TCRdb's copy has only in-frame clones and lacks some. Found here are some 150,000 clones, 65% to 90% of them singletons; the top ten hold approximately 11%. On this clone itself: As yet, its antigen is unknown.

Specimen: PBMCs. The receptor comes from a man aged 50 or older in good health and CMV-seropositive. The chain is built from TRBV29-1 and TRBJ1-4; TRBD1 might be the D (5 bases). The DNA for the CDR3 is TGCAGCGTTGCCGGGGGTTTAAAAGAAAAACTGTTTTTT. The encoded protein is CSVAGGLKEKLFF.